These 26 T cell receptor beta chains share one sample of origin, sequenced in a study of T cell repertoires in cytomegalovirus infection. Via MiXCR, TCRdb re-called the reads, giving one row per CDR3 protein. This repertoire shows some 450,000 distinct CDR3 sequences, roughly 30% found once; its top ten account for roughly 15%. Sequenced sample: PBMCs. The receptors were sampled from a human donor in good health (CMV status not recorded). Some clones in this sample may be carry-over from other donors' samples.

This clonotype was counted between two and nine times. This chain joins TRBV6-6 and TRBJ2-5; 7 nucleotides line up with TRBD1. Germline V gene data show CDR1 as MNHNY and CDR2 as SVGAGI (reference sequence). The CDR3 runs 14 residues. V lost 2 bases to trimming and J lost 4 bases; unmatched junction nucleotides: 4. The CDR3 region is CASSYTQGLETQYF. Here the CDR3 DNA reads TGTGCCAGCAGTTACACACAGGGGTTAGAGACCCAGTACTTC.

This clonotype appeared a single time. The chain links TRBV20-1 to TRBJ1-1, with TRBD1 identical over 8 bases. The germline V gene has CDR1 DFQATT and CDR2 SNEGSKA (reference sequence). The CDR3 covers 15 residues. After removal of 0 bases from V and 1 base from J, the junction contained 4 bases not matched to a gene. Here the CDR3 DNA reads TGCAGTGCTAGAGATAGAGGGACAGGGAACACTGAAGCTTTCTTT. It codes for CSARDRGTGNTEAFF.

This clonotype was counted only a few times. This chain uses TRBV6-1 with TRBJ2-1, with 11 nucleotides matching TRBD2. V gave up 5 bases and J gave up 7 bases; unmatched junction bases: 13. The length of the CDR3 is 17 residues. Per the germline V gene, CDR1 is MNHNS and CDR2 is SASEGT. CDR3: CASSTYPTSGKRNEQFF. The CDR3 coding sequence is TGTGCCAGCAGTACCTACCCGACTAGCGGGAAGCGAAATGAGCAGTTCTTC.

As regards this clonotype: Possible read error: a much larger clone is one base away. This chain joins TRBV28 and TRBJ1-1; the match to TRBD1 covers 9 bases. CDR3 length: 16 amino acids. J gave up 4 bases and V 10 bases, and 16 bases lay outside the gene matches. Germline V lookup: CDR1 MDHEN, CDR2 SYDVKM. The DNA for the CDR3 is TGTGCCATCACCGCCGCACTAGGGACAGGGAGCACTGAAGCTTTCTTT. This sequence encodes CAITAALGTGSTEAFF.

About this clonotype: An end of the junction differs from the germline gene, which may be a read error. The chain couples TRBV19 to TRBJ2-2; 8 positions match TRBD1. Germline V gene data show CDR1 as LNHDA and CDR2 as SQIVND (reference sequence). The CDR3 is 15 amino acids. The CDR3: CPSKPGQANTGELFF. CDR3 in DNA: TGTCCCAGTAAGCCGGGACAGGCGAACACCGGGGAGCTGTTTTTT. Full variable domain (missing parts from reference TRBV19 and TRBJ2-2): DGGITQSPKYLFRKEGQNVTLSCEQNLNHDAMYWYRQDPGQGLRLIYYSQIVNDFQKGDIAEGYSVSREKKESFPLTVTSAQKNPTAFYLCPSKPGQANTGELFFGEGSRLTVL.

The J gene is TRBJ2-7, the V gene TRBV27, with no clear D. CDR3 length: 13 residues. CDR1 and CDR2 (germline): MNHEY, SMNVEV (reference sequence). V lost 0 bases and J lost 2, with 5 bases in between. CDR3 DNA sequence: TGTGCCAGCAGTTTATCCATCACCTACGAGCAGTACTTC. This codes for CASSLSITYEQYF.

This clonotype turned up a few times. The chain joins TRBV6-5 to TRBJ1-6, with unresolved D. The length of the CDR3 is 19 residues. V lost 0 bases and J lost 0, with 15 bases in between. Germline V CDR1 and CDR2: MNHEY, SVGAGI. The CDR3 spells CASSYSASASSSYNSPLHF. CDR3 bases: TGTGCCAGCAGTTACTCCGCGTCAGCATCCAGCTCCTATAATTCACCCCTCCACTTT.

This clonotype was detected ten times or more. This chain links TRBV7-2 with TRBJ2-3; a weak D match, TRBD2 (5 bases). The CDR3 is made up of 15 amino acids. Germline assignment: CDR1 SGHTA and CDR2 FQGNSA. Trimming shortened V by 5 bases and J by 6 bases, and 18 bases separated the two germline ends. CDR3 sequence (DNA): TGTGCCAGCAGCCGCGGGCTCTATAATATGGATACGCAGTATTTT. Translated, it gives CASSRGLYNMDTQYF.

Remarks on this clonotype: This sequence may be a read error, since a much larger clone differs from it by one base. Here the CDR3 DNA reads TGTGCCAGCAGCTTATGGGGCGGGGGGGCCTTGTTGGGGGAGCTGTTTTTT. It encodes CASSLWGGGALLGELFF. The chain carries TRBV7-2 and TRBJ2-2; TRBD2 agrees at 9 bases. The germline V gene has CDR1 SGHTA and CDR2 FQGNSA. V gave up 2 bases and J gave up 8 bases; unmatched junction bases: 12. The CDR3 spans 17 residues.

This clonotype was found many times. This rearrangement joins TRBV7-2 to TRBJ1-3; unclear D gene. Trimming cost V 5 bases and J 12 bases, with 17 bases left between them. The CDR3 runs 13 residues. Germline CDR1 and CDR2: SGHTA and FQGNSA. CDR3 in amino acids: CASSPLGRPIIYF. The DNA of the CDR3 is TGTGCCAGCAGCCCACTGGGCCGTCCCATCATATATTTT.

This clonotype has at least ten counts. The rearrangement links TRBV7-3 to TRBJ1-1; D remains unclear. The CDR3 contains 13 residues. From germline, CDR1 is SGHTA and CDR2 FQGTGA. Trimming took 0 bases from V and 3 from J, leaving 5 bases between them. In DNA, the CDR3 is TGTGCCAGCAGCTTAACCCCCGACACTGAAGCTTTCTTT. Translation: CASSLTPDTEAFF.

V and J are TRBV19 and TRBJ1-2, with unresolved D. Germline CDR1 is LNHDA and CDR2 is SQIVND (reference sequence). This CDR3 has 14 residues. V shed 1 base and J shed 0 bases, with 6 bases lying between them. For the CDR3, the DNA is TGTGCCAGTAGTATAGGAGGCTCTAACTATGGCTACACCTTC. It encodes CASSIGGSNYGYTF.

Concerning this clonotype itself: One end of the junction is discordant with germline, which a read error may explain. The rearrangement uses TRBV5-3 and TRBJ1-6; TRBD1 agrees at 9 bases. TRBV5-3 qualifies as an ORF whose function is uncertain. The CDR3 consists of 16 residues. The CDR3 region is CASSLVRGQGDSPLHF. The CDR3 DNA sequence: TGTGCCAGCAGCTTGGTTCGGGGACAGGGCGACTCACCCCTCCACTTT.

This clonotype was counted between two and nine times. This chain joins TRBV12-3 or TRBV12-4 and TRBJ2-3; D is possibly TRBD1 (6 bases). Between the trimmed V and J ends, which lost 7 bases and 9 bases, there was a span of 20 bases. This CDR3 is built from 14 residues. In DNA form, the CDR3 reads TGTGCCAGCACCGCCAGGGACGGCACAGGGACGCAGTATTTT. It encodes CASTARDGTGTQYF.

The V call is TRBV24-1, the J call TRBJ2-1; 8 nucleotides line up with TRBD1. This CDR3 comprises 17 residues. CDR1 is KGHDR, CDR2 SFDVKD, per germline. J lost 2 bases, V lost 3 bases, and 8 bases had no gene match. The CDR3: CATSDPDRGQTYNEQFF. The DNA for the CDR3 is TGTGCCACCAGTGATCCAGACAGGGGCCAAACCTACAATGAGCAGTTCTTC.

This clonotype showed up many times. V and J are TRBV29-1 and TRBJ2-5; D remains ambiguous. V lost 3 bases to trimming and J lost 2 bases, with 13 bases between them. The CDR3 is 14 residues long. Looked up from germline, CDR1 is SQVTM and CDR2 is ANQGSEA. CDR3 sequence (DNA): TGCAGCGTTGAGTTCAACGCCCTACAAGAGACCCAGTACTTC. It is translated as CSVEFNALQETQYF. The full variable domain, in which reference TRBV29-1 and TRBJ2-5 provide the parts outside the CDR3, is SAVISQKPSRDICQRGTSLTIQCQVDSQVTMMFWYRQQPGQSLTLIATANQGSEATYESGFVIDKFPISRPNLTFSTLTVSNMSPEDSSIYLCSVEFNALQETQYFGPGTRLLVL.

A word on this clonotype: At one end, the junction sequence differs from germline, possibly due to a read error. The chain has TRBV7-7 and TRBJ2-7; tentatively, D is TRBD2 (6 bases). This CDR3 region has 17 residues. Germline V lookup: CDR1 SSHAT, CDR2 FNYEAQ (reference sequence). CDR3 DNA: TGTGCTAGCAGCTTAGCGGTGGGATCCAGGAACTCCTACGAGCAGTACTTC. Translating it yields CASSLAVGSRNSYEQYF.

This clonotype was seen just once. The chain joins TRBV5-5 to TRBJ1-5; D uncertain. Germline V gene data show CDR1 as SGHKS and CDR2 as YYEKEE (reference sequence). CDR3 length: 14 amino acids. Deletions cut 0 bases from V and 5 bases from J, with 9 bases between. As DNA, the CDR3 is TGTGCCAGCAGCTTGGTGCCAGCCGATCAGCCCCAGCATTTT. The encoded protein is CASSLVPADQPQHF.

The chain is built from TRBV6-5 and TRBJ2-1; D possibly uses TRBD1 or TRBD2 (7 bases each). Between the trimmed V and J ends, which lost 2 bases and 10 bases, there was a span of 12 bases. CDR3 length: 13 amino acids. The V gene's germline CDR1 is MNHEY and CDR2 SVGAGI. This CDR3 is CASSYPRGGEQFF. CDR3 in DNA: TGTGCCAGCAGTTACCCCAGGGGGGGCGAGCAGTTCTTC.

In this sample, this clonotype turned up a few times. The chain combines TRBV12-3 or TRBV12-4 with TRBJ1-5; 9 bases line up with TRBD1. Germline trimming cut 6 bases from V and 7 bases from J; bases unmatched to any gene: 4. The CDR3 length is 13 residues. CDR3 amino acids: CASRGQGHQPQHF. CDR3 DNA: TGTGCCAGCAGGGGACAGGGCCACCAGCCCCAGCATTTT.

This clonotype was recorded many times. The chain joins TRBV7-2 to TRBJ2-3, with D possibly TRBD2 on 5 matching bases. The CDR3 is made up of 13 amino acids. The ends were cut back, 5 bases at V and 5 bases at J, with 11 bases in the middle. CDR1 is SGHTA and CDR2 is FQGNSA in the germline V gene. DNA for the CDR3: TGTGCCAGCAGCAACCCGACTATAGATACGCAGTATTTT. As protein: CASSNPTIDTQYF. The full variable domain, completed using reference TRBV7-2 and TRBJ2-3, is GAGVSQSPSNKVTEKGKDVELRCDPISGHTALYWYRQSLGQGLEFLIYFQGNSAPDKSGLPSDRFSAERTGGSVSTLTIQRTQQEDSAVYLCASSNPTIDTQYFGPGTRLTVL.

This clonotype was seen repeatedly, ten times or more. This sequence joins TRBV6-1 and TRBJ2-7; D is uncertain. The CDR3 runs to 16 residues. CDR1 MNHNS and CDR2 SASEGT come from the germline V gene. V lost 5 bases, J lost 0 bases, and 17 bases lay in between. The CDR3 here is CASSPFRNSGSYEQYF. In nucleotides, the CDR3 is TGTGCCAGCAGTCCATTCCGTAACTCCGGCTCCTACGAGCAGTACTTC.

The V gene is TRBV5-3, the J gene TRBJ2-6; D gene uncertain. TRBV5-3 is an ORF for which the function is uncertain. The CDR3 length is 19 residues. The V gene lost 8 bases and the J gene lost 4 bases, with 28 bases spanning the gap. The CDR3, as DNA: TGTGCCAGCAGTTTGACCCACTCGCCGACTCGCACAGGGGCCAACGTCCTGACTTTC. This gives the protein CASSLTHSPTRTGANVLTF.

This chain connects TRBV11-3 to TRBJ2-5, with D possibly matching TRBD1 (6 bases). This CDR3 has 14 amino acids. The V gene's germline CDR1 is SGHNT and CDR2 YENEEA. With 4 bases removed from V and 4 bases from J, the gap between germline ends came to 13 bases. CDR3 amino acids: CASSSGAAPETQYF. The CDR3 DNA reads as TGTGCCAGCAGCTCAGGGGCGGCCCCAGAGACCCAGTACTTC.

This clonotype showed up just a few times. This chain connects TRBV6-2 or TRBV6-3 to TRBJ2-1; 15 bases line up with TRBD2. Germline V gene data show CDR1 as MNHEY and CDR2 as SVGEGT. The ends lost 6 bases at V and 9 bases at J; junction bases unmatched: 12. There are 17 residues in the CDR3. CDR3 coding DNA: TGTGCCAGCAGCCCCCTTCGGACTAGCGGGGGGGCGGGTGAGCAGTTCTTC. This gives the protein CASSPLRTSGGAGEQFF.

This clonotype turned up a few times. This sequence joins TRBV7-9 and TRBJ2-7; D ambiguous. V was pared by 2 bases and J by 6 bases, with 8 bases between. CDR1 and CDR2 from the germline V gene are SEHNR and FQNEAQ (reference sequence). This CDR3 has 12 residues. For the CDR3, the DNA is TGTGCCAGCAGCTTACCCAACCTCGAGCAGTACTTC. This sequence encodes CASSLPNLEQYF.